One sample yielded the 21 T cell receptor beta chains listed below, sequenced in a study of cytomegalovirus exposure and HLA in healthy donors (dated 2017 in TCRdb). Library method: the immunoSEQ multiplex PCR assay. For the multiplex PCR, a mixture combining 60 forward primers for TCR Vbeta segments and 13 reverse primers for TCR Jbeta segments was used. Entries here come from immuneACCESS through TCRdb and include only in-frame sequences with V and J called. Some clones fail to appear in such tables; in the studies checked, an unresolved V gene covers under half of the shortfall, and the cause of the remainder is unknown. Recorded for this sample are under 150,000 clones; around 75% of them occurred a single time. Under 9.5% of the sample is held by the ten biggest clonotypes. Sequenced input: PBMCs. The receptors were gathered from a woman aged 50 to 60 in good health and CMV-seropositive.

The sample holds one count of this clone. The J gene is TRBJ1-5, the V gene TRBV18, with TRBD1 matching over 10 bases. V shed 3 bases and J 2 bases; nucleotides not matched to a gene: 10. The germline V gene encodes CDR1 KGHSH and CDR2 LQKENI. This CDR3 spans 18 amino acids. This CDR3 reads CASSPRDRGEERNQPQHF. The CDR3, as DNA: TGTGCCAGCTCACCCCGGGACAGGGGCGAGGAACGCAATCAGCCCCAGCATTTT.

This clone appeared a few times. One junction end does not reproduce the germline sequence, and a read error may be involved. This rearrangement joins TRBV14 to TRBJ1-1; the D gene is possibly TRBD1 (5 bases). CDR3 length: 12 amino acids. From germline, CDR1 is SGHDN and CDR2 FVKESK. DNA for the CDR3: TGTGCCAGCAACCAACAGGACACTGAAGCTTTCTTT. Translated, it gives CASNQQDTEAFF.

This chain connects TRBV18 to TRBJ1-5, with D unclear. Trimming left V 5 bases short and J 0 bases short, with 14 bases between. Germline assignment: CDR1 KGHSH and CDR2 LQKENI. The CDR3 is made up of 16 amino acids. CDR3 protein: CASSVQPPDSNQPQHF. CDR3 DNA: TGTGCCAGCTCAGTACAGCCTCCGGATAGCAATCAGCCCCAGCATTTT.

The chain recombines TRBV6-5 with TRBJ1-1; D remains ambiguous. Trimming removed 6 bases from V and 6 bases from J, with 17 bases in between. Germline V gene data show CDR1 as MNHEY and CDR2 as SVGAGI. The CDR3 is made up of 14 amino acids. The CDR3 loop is CASRPSGGNAEAFF. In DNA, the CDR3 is TGTGCCAGCAGACCCTCGGGTGGTAACGCTGAAGCTTTCTTT.

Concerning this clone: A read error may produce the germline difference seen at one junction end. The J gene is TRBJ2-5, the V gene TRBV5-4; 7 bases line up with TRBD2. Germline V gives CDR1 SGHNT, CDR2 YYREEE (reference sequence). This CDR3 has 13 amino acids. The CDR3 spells CAGSWGGQETQYF. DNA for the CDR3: TGTGCCGGCAGCTGGGGGGGGCAAGAGACCCAGTACTTC.

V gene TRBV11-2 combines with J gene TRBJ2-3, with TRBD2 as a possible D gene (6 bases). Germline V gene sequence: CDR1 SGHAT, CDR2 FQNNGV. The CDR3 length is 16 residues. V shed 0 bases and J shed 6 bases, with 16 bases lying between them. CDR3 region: CASSLEEAGFRDTQYF. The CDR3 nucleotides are TGTGCCAGCAGCTTAGAAGAGGCGGGGTTCCGGGATACGCAGTATTTT.

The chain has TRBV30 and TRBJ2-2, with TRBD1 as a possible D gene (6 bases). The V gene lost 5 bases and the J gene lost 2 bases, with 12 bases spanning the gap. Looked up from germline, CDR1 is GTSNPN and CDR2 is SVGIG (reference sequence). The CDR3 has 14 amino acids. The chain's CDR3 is CAWGGGLNTGELFF. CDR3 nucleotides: TGTGCCTGGGGGGGCGGGCTTAACACCGGGGAGCTGTTTTTT.

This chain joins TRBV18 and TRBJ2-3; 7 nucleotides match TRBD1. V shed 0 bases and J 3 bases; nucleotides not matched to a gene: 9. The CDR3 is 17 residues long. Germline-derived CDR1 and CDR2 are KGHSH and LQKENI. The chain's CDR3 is CASSPPTGDTRTDTQYF. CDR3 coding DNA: TGTGCCAGCTCACCACCTACAGGGGATACCCGGACAGATACGCAGTATTTT.

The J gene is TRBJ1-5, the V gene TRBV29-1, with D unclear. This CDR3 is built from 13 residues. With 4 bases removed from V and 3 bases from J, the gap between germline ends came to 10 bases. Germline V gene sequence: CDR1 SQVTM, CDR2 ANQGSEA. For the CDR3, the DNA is TGCAGCGTTGTGGAGATCCACAATCAGCCCCAGCATTTT. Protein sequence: CSVVEIHNQPQHF.

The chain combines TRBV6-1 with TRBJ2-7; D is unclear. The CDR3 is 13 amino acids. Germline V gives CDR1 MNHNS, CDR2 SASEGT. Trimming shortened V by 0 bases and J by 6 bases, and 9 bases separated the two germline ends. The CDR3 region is CASSEARTGEQYF. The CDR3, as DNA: TGTGCCAGCAGTGAAGCACGAACCGGCGAGCAGTACTTC.

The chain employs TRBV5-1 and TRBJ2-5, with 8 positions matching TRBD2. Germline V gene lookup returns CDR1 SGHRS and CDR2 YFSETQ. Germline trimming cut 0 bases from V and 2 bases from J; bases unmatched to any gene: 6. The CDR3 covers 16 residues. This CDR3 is CASSLEASGRQETQYF. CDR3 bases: TGCGCCAGCAGCTTGGAGGCTAGCGGGCGACAAGAGACCCAGTACTTC.

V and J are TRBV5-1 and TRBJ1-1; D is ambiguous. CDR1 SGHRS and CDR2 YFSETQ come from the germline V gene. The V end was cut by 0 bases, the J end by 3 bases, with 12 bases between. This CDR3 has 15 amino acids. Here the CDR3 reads CASSLASVSHTEAFF. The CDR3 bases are TGCGCCAGCAGCTTGGCCTCAGTTTCGCACACTGAAGCTTTCTTT.

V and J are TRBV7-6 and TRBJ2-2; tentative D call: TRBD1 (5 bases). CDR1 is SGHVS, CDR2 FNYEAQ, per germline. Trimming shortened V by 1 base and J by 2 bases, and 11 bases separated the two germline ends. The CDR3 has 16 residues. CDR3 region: CASSLEGALNTGELFF. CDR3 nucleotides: TGTGCCAGCAGCTTAGAAGGGGCTCTAAACACCGGGGAGCTGTTTTTT.

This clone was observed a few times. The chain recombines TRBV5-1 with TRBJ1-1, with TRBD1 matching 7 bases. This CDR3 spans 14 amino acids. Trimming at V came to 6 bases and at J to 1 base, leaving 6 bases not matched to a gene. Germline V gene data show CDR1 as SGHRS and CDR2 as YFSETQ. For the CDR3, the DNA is TGCGCCAGCACCCGGACAGGAGGGAACACTGAAGCTTTCTTT. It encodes CASTRTGGNTEAFF.

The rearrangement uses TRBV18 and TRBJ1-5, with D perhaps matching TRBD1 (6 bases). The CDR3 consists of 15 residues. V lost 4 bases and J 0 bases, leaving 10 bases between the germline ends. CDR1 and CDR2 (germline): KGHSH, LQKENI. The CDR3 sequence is CASSLEDSSNQPQHF. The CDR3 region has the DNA TGTGCCAGCTCACTTGAGGACAGTAGCAATCAGCCCCAGCATTTT. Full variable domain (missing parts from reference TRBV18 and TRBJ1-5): NAGVMQNPRHLVRRRGQEARLRCSPMKGHSHVYWYRQLPEEGLKFMVYLQKENIIDESGMPKERFSAEFPKEGPSILRIQQVVRGDSAAYFCASSLEDSSNQPQHFGDGTRLSIL.

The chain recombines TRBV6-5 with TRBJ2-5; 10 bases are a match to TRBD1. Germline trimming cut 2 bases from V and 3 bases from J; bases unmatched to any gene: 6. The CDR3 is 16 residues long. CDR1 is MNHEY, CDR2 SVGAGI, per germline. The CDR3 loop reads CASSYAPGTGEETQYF. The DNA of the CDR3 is TGTGCCAGCAGTTACGCCCCCGGGACAGGGGAAGAGACCCAGTACTTC.

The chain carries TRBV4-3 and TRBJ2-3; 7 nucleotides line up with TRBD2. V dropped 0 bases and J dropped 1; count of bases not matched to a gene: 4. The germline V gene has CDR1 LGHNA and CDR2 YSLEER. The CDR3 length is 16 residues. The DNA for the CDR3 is TGCGCCAGCAGCCAAGATTGGGCGGGAGGCACAGATACGCAGTATTTT. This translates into CASSQDWAGGTDTQYF.

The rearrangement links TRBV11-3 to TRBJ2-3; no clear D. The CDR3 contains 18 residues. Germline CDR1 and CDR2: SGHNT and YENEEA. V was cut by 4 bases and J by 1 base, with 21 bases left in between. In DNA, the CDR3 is TGTGCCAGCAGCTCCCGGCCCCGAGGCCCGGTACGCACAGATACGCAGTATTTT. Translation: CASSSRPRGPVRTDTQYF.

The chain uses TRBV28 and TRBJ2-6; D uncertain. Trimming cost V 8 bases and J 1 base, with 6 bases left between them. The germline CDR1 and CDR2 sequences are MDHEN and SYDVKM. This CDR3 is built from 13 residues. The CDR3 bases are TGTGCCAGCCGAGCATCTGGGGCCAACGTCCTGACTTTC. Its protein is CASRASGANVLTF.

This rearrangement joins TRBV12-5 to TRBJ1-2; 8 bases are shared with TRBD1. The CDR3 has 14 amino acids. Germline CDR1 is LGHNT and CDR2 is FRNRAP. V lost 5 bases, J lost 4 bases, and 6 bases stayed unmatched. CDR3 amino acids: CASGPGQGPYGYTF. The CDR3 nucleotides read TGTGCTAGTGGTCCCGGACAGGGACCCTATGGCTACACCTTC.

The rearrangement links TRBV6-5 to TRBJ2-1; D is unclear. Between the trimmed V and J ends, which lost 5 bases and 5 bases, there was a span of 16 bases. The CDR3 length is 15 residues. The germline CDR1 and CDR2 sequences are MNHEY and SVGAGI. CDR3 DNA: TGTGCCAGCAGTACCCCCGGGTTAAGACACAATGAGCAGTTCTTC. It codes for CASSTPGLRHNEQFF.